This T cell receptor beta chain emerged from a study of blood T cells in healthy people across ages. The second PCR ran roughly 7 to 12 cycles with a sample-barcoded 5' primer and J-beta primers. One entry per CDR3 protein results from TCRdb running MiXCR on the 5' RACE reads. The table lists around 1.5 million distinct CDR3 sequences, almost 35% of them singletons. This clonotype has at least ten counts. The sample taken for sequencing was blood. The sequence came from a woman aged 25-40 years in good health.

The CDR3 DNA follows: TGTGCCAGCAGCTTAGCGGGGGACTACAATGAGCAGTTCTTC. Translating gives CASSLAGDYNEQFF. The chain recombines TRBV7-9 with TRBJ2-1; D possibly matches TRBD1 or TRBD2 (5 bases each). Germline values: CDR1 SEHNR, CDR2 FQNEAQ (reference sequence). This CDR3 is built from 14 residues. Trimming shortened V by 0 bases and J by 3 bases, and 6 bases separated the two germline ends.